This TCR beta chain was recovered during a study of blood T cell repertoires in COVID-19. On the study more broadly: Samples representing acute and convalescent COVID-19 were sourced from the United States, Italy and Spain.

This clone was found a few times. V shed 4 bases, J shed 3 bases, and the junction held 5 bases outside the gene matches. Germline V gene sequence: CDR1 WSHSY, CDR2 SAAADI. This CDR3 comprises 16 residues. TCRdb keeps only in-frame clones here, not all; method: immunoSEQ multiplex PCR. This sample has more than 150,000 clones; approximately 80% occur once, and the top ten carry over 11%. The rearrangement uses TRBV10-2 and TRBJ1-4; 10 bases align to TRBD1. The TCR was taken from a woman aged 80 or over with acute or convalescent COVID-19. Sequenced sample: peripheral blood. CDR3: CASSVRQGAANEKLFF. The CDR3 DNA reads TGCGCCAGCAGTGTTCGACAGGGGGCGGCTAATGAAAAACTGTTTTTT.